Listed below are T cell receptor beta chains from one sample, sequenced in a study of blood T cells in healthy people across ages. TCRdb re-derived calls from the 5' RACE reads in MiXCR, one entry per CDR3 protein. The sample holds about 970,000 distinct CDR3 sequences, 51% seen once. Sequencing input: blood. These TCRs come from a woman between 55 and 75 years old in good health. Each CDR3 is given with its conserved first and last residue. Fields, in order: V gene, clone size, D gene, J gene, CDR3 protein, CDR3 DNA. A D gene is named only where the DNA matches it firmly. A row's size may be missing; if present it is once, few, many or a size class.

TRBV2	.	.	TRBJ1-2	CASRGGSDGYTF	TGTGCCAGCCGTGGGGGGAGCGACGGCTACACCTTC
TRBV6-2/TRBV6-3	.	.	TRBJ2-6	CASTYPLKRITGANVLTF	TGTGCCAGCACCTACCCCCTTAAAAGGATTACTGGGGCCAACGTCCTGACTTTC
TRBV27	once	TRBD2	TRBJ2-1	CASIKTRLAGSYNEQFF	TGTGCCAGCATCAAAACCCGACTAGCGGGATCCTACAATGAGCAGTTCTTC
TRBV27	few	.	TRBJ2-3	CATQGLITDTQYF	TGTGCCACACAGGGATTGATCACAGATACGCAGTATTTT
TRBV4-3	few	.	TRBJ2-4	CASSQMRGAKNIQYF	TGCGCCAGCAGCCAAATGAGAGGAGCCAAAAACATTCAGTACTTC
TRBV7-2	.	.	TRBJ1-2	CASSPRGGGQNPNYGYTF	TGTGCCAGCAGCCCGCGTGGGGGGGGCCAAAACCCTAACTATGGCTACACCTTC
TRBV5-1	.	.	TRBJ2-7	CASSLSGNLGGEQYF	TGCGCTAGCAGCTTGAGCGGAAATCTCGGGGGCGAGCAGTACTTC
TRBV6-1	.	.	TRBJ2-7	CAIESGISYEQYF	TGTGCCATTGAAAGCGGAATCTCCTACGAGCAGTACTTC
TRBV6-6	.	TRBD1	TRBJ1-2	CASSSAGGLGDGYTF	TGTGCCAGCAGTTCGGCAGGGGGCCTGGGAGATGGCTACACCTTC
TRBV11-2	.	TRBD2	TRBJ2-1	CASSLDLAGVWNEQFF	TGTGCCAGCAGCTTAGATCTAGCGGGAGTTTGGAATGAGCAGTTCTTC
TRBV7-9	.	TRBD2	TRBJ2-7	CASSPGGIGYEQYF	TGTGCCAGCAGCCCGGGGGGGATTGGCTACGAGCAGTACTTC
TRBV7-2	few	TRBD2	TRBJ2-1	CASSLWVSGYNQEFF	TGTGCCAGCAGCTTATGGGTTAGCGGGTACAACCAGGAGTTCTTC
TRBV9	.	.	TRBJ1-4	CASSVGPGETNEKLFF	TGTGCCAGCAGCGTAGGCCCGGGGGAGACTAATGAAAAACTGTTTTTT
TRBV28	.	.	TRBJ2-5	CASSSAGRAETQYF	TGTGCCAGCAGTTCCGCAGGGAGAGCGGAGACCCAGTACTTC
TRBV28	.	TRBD2	TRBJ2-5	CASSLGLLAGGLKTQYF	TGTGCCAGCAGTTTAGGTTTACTAGCGGGAGGGCTGAAGACCCAGTACTTC
TRBV6-5	.	.	TRBJ2-1	CASSYVGGSSYNEQFF	TGTGCCAGCAGTTACGTAGGTGGGAGCTCCTACAATGAGCAGTTCTTC
TRBV5-5	.	TRBD2	TRBJ2-5	CASSYGGGRETQYF	TGTGCCAGCAGCTACGGGGGGGGGCGCGAGACCCAGTACTTC
TRBV23-1	.	.	TRBJ2-5	CASSPSRESETQYF	TGCGCCAGCAGCCCTTCTCGGGAGTCAGAGACCCAGTACTTC
TRBV4-2	.	TRBD2	TRBJ2-5	CASSQTSGSKETQYF	TGTGCCAGCAGCCAGACTAGCGGGAGCAAGGAGACCCAGTACTTC
TRBV27	few	TRBD2	TRBJ2-3	CASSAGLAGRRTDTQYF	TGTGCCAGCAGTGCTGGACTAGCGGGACGCCGCACAGATACGCAGTATTTT
TRBV5-5	once	TRBD2	TRBJ2-4	CASSFVGLAGGSKNIQYF	TGTGCCAGCAGCTTTGTGGGACTAGCGGGAGGATCCAAAAACATTCAGTACTTC
TRBV7-2	.	TRBD1	TRBJ2-7	CASSPRQGSLPYEQYF	TGTGCCAGCAGCCCTCGACAGGGAAGCTTGCCCTACGAGCAGTACTTC